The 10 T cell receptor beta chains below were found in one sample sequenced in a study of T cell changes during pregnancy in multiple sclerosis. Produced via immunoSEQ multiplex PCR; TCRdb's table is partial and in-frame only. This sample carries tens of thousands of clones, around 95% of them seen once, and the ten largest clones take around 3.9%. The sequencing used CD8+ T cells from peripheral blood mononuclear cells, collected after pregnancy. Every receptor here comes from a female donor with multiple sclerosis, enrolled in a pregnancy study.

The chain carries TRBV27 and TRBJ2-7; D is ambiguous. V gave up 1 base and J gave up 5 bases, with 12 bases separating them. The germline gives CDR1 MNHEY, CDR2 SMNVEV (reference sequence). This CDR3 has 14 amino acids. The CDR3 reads CASSLFFTSDEQYF. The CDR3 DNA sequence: TGTGCCAGCAGTTTATTCTTCACATCCGACGAGCAGTACTTC.

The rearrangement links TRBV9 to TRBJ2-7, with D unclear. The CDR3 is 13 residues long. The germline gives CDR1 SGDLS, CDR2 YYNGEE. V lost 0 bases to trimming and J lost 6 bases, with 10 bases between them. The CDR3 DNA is TGTGCCAGCAGCGTAGGTGGGCCCGGCGAGCAGTACTTC. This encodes CASSVGGPGEQYF. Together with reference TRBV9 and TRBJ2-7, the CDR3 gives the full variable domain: DSGVTQTPKHLITATGQRVTLRCSPRSGDLSVYWYQQSLDQGLQFLIQYYNGEERAKGNILERFSAQQFPDLHSELNLSSLELGDSALYFCASSVGGPGEQYFGPGTRLTVT.

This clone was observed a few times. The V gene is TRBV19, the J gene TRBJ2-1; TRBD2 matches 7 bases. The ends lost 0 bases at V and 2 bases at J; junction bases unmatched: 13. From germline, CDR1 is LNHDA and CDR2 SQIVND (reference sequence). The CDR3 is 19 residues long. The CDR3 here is CASSIDGVGAGVAYNEQFF. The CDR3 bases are TGTGCCAGTAGTATAGATGGGGTTGGGGCGGGAGTCGCCTACAATGAGCAGTTCTTC. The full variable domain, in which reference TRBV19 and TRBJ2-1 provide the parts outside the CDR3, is DGGITQSPKYLFRKEGQNVTLSCEQNLNHDAMYWYRQDPGQGLRLIYYSQIVNDFQKGDIAEGYSVSREKKESFPLTVTSAQKNPTAFYLCASSIDGVGAGVAYNEQFFGPGTRLTVL.

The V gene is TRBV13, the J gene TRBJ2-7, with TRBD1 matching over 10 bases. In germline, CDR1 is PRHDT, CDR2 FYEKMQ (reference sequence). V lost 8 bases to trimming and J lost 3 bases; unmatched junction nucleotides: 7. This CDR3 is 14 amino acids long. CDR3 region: CASGRTGGYYEQYF. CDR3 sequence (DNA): TGTGCCAGCGGGAGGACAGGGGGGTACTACGAGCAGTACTTC.

The CDR3 is CASSARFGTGDQETQYF. The CDR3 DNA reads TGTGCCAGCAGCGCGAGGTTTGGGACAGGGGACCAAGAGACCCAGTACTTC. V and J are TRBV9 and TRBJ2-5; 10 bases are shared with TRBD1. The germline gives CDR1 SGDLS, CDR2 YYNGEE. This CDR3 is 17 amino acids long. The V segment lost 3 bases and the J segment 0 bases; nucleotides outside the gene matches: 8. Using reference TRBV9 and TRBJ2-5 for the parts outside the CDR3, the full variable domain is DSGVTQTPKHLITATGQRVTLRCSPRSGDLSVYWYQQSLDQGLQFLIQYYNGEERAKGNILERFSAQQFPDLHSELNLSSLELGDSALYFCASSARFGTGDQETQYFGPGTRLLVL.

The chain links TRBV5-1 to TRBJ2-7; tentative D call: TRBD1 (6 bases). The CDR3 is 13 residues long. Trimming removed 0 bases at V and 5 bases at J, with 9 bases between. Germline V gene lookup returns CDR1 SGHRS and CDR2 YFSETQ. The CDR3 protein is CASSLGRGHEQYF. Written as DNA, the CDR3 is TGCGCCAGCAGCTTGGGCAGGGGCCACGAGCAGTACTTC.

In nucleotides, the CDR3 is TGTGCCAGCAGCTTTGAGCGCACTGAAGCTTTCTTT. Its protein product is CASSFERTEAFF. The chain links TRBV7-9 to TRBJ1-1; no clear D. This CDR3 comprises 12 residues. V dropped 3 bases and J dropped 4 bases, with 6 bases sitting between them. The germline V gene has CDR1 SEHNR and CDR2 FQNEAQ (reference sequence).

CDR3 in amino acids: CASSSRQGNEQFF. For the CDR3, the DNA is TGTGCCAGCAGCTCCCGACAGGGAAATGAGCAGTTCTTC. The rearrangement joins TRBV11-3 to TRBJ2-1, with 7 bases matching TRBD1. The CDR3 contains 13 residues. V was pared by 4 bases and J by 7 bases, with 4 bases of the junction left unmatched. Germline CDR1 is SGHNT and CDR2 is YENEEA.

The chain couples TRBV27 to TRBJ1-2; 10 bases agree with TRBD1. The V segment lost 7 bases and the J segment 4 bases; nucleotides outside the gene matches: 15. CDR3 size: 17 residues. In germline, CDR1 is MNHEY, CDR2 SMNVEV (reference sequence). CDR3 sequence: CASMGTGTGAFRYGYTF. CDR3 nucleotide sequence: TGTGCCAGCATGGGAACCGGGACAGGGGCATTTCGCTATGGCTACACCTTC.

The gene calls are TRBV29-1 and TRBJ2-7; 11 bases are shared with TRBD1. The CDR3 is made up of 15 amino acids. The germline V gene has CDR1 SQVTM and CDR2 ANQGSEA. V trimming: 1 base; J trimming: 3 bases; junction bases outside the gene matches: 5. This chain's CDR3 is CSVEGYGTGGYEQYF. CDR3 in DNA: TGCAGCGTTGAAGGGTACGGGACAGGGGGCTACGAGCAGTACTTC.